A selection of T cell receptor beta chains follows, all from one sample in a study of blood T cell repertoires in COVID-19. Clones were read by immunoSEQ multiplex PCR, and TCRdb kept only the in-frame ones, dropping some. The sample records around 130,000 clones, less than 90% being singletons. The specimen was PBMCs or T cells enriched from blood (not recorded which). The source is a man younger than 40 who had recovered from COVID-19. Each CDR3 is given with its conserved first and last residue. A D gene is named only where the DNA matches it firmly. A row's size may be missing; if present it is once, few, many or a size class.

J	V	D	size	DNA	CDR3
TRBJ1-2	TRBV27	-	few	TGTGCCAGCAGTTATACCTCGTACAGTGGCTACACCTTC	CASSYTSYSGYTF
TRBJ2-3	TRBV29-1	TRBD2	-	TGCAGCGTCGTGGGGGGGAGCACAGATACGCAGTATTTT	CSVVGGSTDTQYF
TRBJ2-1	TRBV5-1	TRBD2	once	TGCGCCAGTGACCCGGGACTAGCGTCTTCCTACAATGAGCAGTTCTTC	CASDPGLASSYNEQFF
TRBJ1-2	TRBV2	TRBD1	-	TGTGCCAGCGGAGACAGGGGGACCCTAAACTATGGCTACACCTTC	CASGDRGTLNYGYTF
TRBJ2-3	TRBV6-4	TRBD2	many	TGTGCCAGCAGTGACTCGGCGGGGGAGACAGATACGCAGTATTTT	CASSDSAGETDTQYF
TRBJ2-3	TRBV27	TRBD2	-	TGTGCCAGCAGTGCCCCACTAGCGGGTGGCACAGATACGCAGTATTTT	CASSAPLAGGTDTQYF
TRBJ2-1	TRBV11-3	TRBD2	-	TGTGCCAGCAGCTCGGGGGGGACCCCTGGGAATGAGCAGTTCTTC	CASSSGGTPGNEQFF
TRBJ2-7	TRBV5-4	TRBD1	-	TGTGCCAGCAGCCTAGACAGGGCCCTCTACGAGCAGTACTTC	CASSLDRALYEQYF
TRBJ2-1	TRBV5-4	TRBD2	many	TGTGCCAGCAGCCCGGGGACTAGCGGGGGTTATTACAATGAGCAGTTCTTC	CASSPGTSGGYYNEQFF
TRBJ2-6	TRBV6-4	-	few	TGTGCCAGCAGTGACACAGGGTCTGGGGCCAACGTCCTGACTTTC	CASSDTGSGANVLTF
TRBJ1-3	TRBV11-2	TRBD1	-	TGTGCCAGCAGCTTCGGGACAGGGAGCAACACCATATATTTT	CASSFGTGSNTIYF
TRBJ2-6	TRBV5-1	TRBD2	-	TGCGCCAGCAGCTTGGATAGCGGGGGCGGGGCCAACGTCCTGACTTTC	CASSLDSGGGANVLTF
TRBJ1-5	TRBV7-9	-	-	TGTGCCAGCAGCCCCGGGACAAGTAGCAATCAGCCCCAGCATTTT	CASSPGTSSNQPQHF
TRBJ1-1	TRBV11-2	-	once	TGTGCCAGCAGCTTCGACGGATCCAGGGGTGGCACTGAAGCTTTCTTT	CASSFDGSRGGTEAFF
TRBJ2-3	TRBV19	-	-	TGTGCCAGTAGTAGGCCTCGGGACATCAGTGATTCCGAGGGGCAAATCACAGATACGCAGTATTTT	CASSRPRDISDSEGQITDTQYF
TRBJ2-4	TRBV15	TRBD1	-	TGTGCCACCAGCAACTTAGGACAGGGGACGTCCAAAAACATTCAGTACTTC	CATSNLGQGTSKNIQYF
TRBJ1-5	TRBV4-2	-	-	TGTGCCAGCAGCCAAGAGGGGGGGGGCCTCGGTCAGCCCCAGCATTTT	CASSQEGGGLGQPQHF
TRBJ2-2	TRBV7-9	TRBD1	-	TGTGCCAGCAGCTCCTCCGGGACAGGGACCGGGGAGCTGTTTTTT	CASSSSGTGTGELFF
TRBJ1-2	TRBV15	-	few	TGTGCCACCAGCAGGCGACAGAGATGGGACTATGGCTACACCTTC	CATSRRQRWDYGYTF
TRBJ2-2	TRBV15	-	-	TGTGCCACCAGCAGAGCGACATTGAACACCGGGGAGCTGTTTTTT	CATSRATLNTGELFF
TRBJ1-1	TRBV7-9	TRBD1	-	TGTGCCAGCAGCGCCCGGACAGGGGGCGGCGACACTGAAGCTTTCTTT	CASSARTGGGDTEAFF
TRBJ2-7	TRBV18	-	-	TGTGCCAGCTCACCACCGTCCCCTCCCGGGATGGGCGAGCAGTACTTC	CASSPPSPPGMGEQYF
TRBJ2-7	TRBV3-1/TRBV3-2	TRBD2	-	TGTGCCAGCAGCCTTCGCGGGAGAACCTACGAGCAGTACTTC	CASSLRGRTYEQYF
TRBJ2-3	TRBV11-2	-	-	TGTGCCAGCAGCCTCAAACAGGGCTACACAGATACGCAGTATTTT	CASSLKQGYTDTQYF
TRBJ1-1	TRBV19	TRBD1	-	TGTGCCACGGTAACAGGGGCCACTGAAGCTTTCTTT	CATVTGATEAFF
TRBJ2-7	TRBV5-5	TRBD2	-	TGTGCCAGCAGCTTGTTGGGAGCTAGCGGGAGGTACGAGCAGTACTTC	CASSLLGASGRYEQYF
TRBJ1-1	TRBV7-2	-	-	TGTGCCAGCAGCCCCCGACTGATTAACACTGAAGCTTTCTTT	CASSPRLINTEAFF
TRBJ1-2	TRBV5-1	TRBD1	-	TGCGCCAGCAGGACAGGGCCTAACTATGGCTACACCTTC	CASRTGPNYGYTF
TRBJ1-6	TRBV27	-	few	TGTGCCAGCAGTTTAGGAGGGAAGGCCAATTCACCCCTCCACTTT	CASSLGGKANSPLHF
TRBJ2-1	TRBV6-4	TRBD2	-	TGTGCCAGCAGTGCATCAATTTCGGGACTAGCCAGTTACAATGAGCAGTTCTTC	CASSASISGLASYNEQFF
TRBJ2-3	TRBV5-1	TRBD2	-	TGCGCCAGCAGCCCCGGGACTAGCGGGGGGGGACGGGATACGCAGTATTTT	CASSPGTSGGGRDTQYF
TRBJ2-1	TRBV7-9	-	-	TGTGCCAGCCGTGCTATCCATGAGCAGTTCTTC	CASRAIHEQFF
TRBJ2-6	TRBV6-4	-	few	TGTGCCAGCAGTGACTCTTCTACAGGGAGCTCTGGGGCCAACGTCCTGACTTTC	CASSDSSTGSSGANVLTF
TRBJ1-1	TRBV7-2	TRBD1	once	TGTGCCAGCAGCCGGGACAGAAACACTGAAGCTTTCTTT	CASSRDRNTEAFF
TRBJ2-5	TRBV30	-	few	TGTGCCTGGAGTGTACGATCGTTCCGGGAGACCCAGTACTTC	CAWSVRSFRETQYF
TRBJ2-5	TRBV19	TRBD2	-	TGTGCCAGTAGTATGGATCTAGCGGGGACCCAGTACTTC	CASSMDLAGTQYF
TRBJ2-7	TRBV9	-	-	TGTGCCAGCAGCGCAGATGCGGGGCCGACTTCTTACGAGCAGTACTTC	CASSADAGPTSYEQYF
TRBJ2-1	TRBV10-1	-	-	TGCGCCAGCAGTGGTAAAGGGAGGAATGAGCAGTTCTTC	CASSGKGRNEQFF
TRBJ2-3	TRBV2	TRBD2	medium-sized	TGTGCCAGCAGTGAATCCCTAGCGGGGGGGCTCTTGACAGATACGCAGTATTTT	CASSESLAGGLLTDTQYF
TRBJ1-5	TRBV19	TRBD1	-	TGTGCCAGTATCGCGGACAGGTATAGCAATCAGCCCCAGCATTTT	CASIADRYSNQPQHF
TRBJ2-3	TRBV9	TRBD1	-	TGTGCCAGCAGCGCCCTCTCCGGGACAGGGGGAGCAGATACGCAGTATTTT	CASSALSGTGGADTQYF
TRBJ2-1	TRBV3-1/TRBV3-2	-	once	TGTGCCAGCAGCCAAACAACGACTAGATTCCACAATGAGCAGTTCTTC	CASSQTTTRFHNEQFF
TRBJ2-7	TRBV7-9	-	many	TGTGCCAGCAGCTCTAAGACCGGGACAAAAAAGGCGTACGAGCAGTACTTC	CASSSKTGTKKAYEQYF
TRBJ2-3	TRBV10-2	TRBD1	-	TGCGCCAGCAGTCCCCAGGGGGCAACAGATACGCAGTATTTT	CASSPQGATDTQYF
TRBJ1-1	TRBV29-1	TRBD1	-	TGCAGCGTCAGACAGGGGGATATGAACACTGAAGCTTTCTTT	CSVRQGDMNTEAFF
TRBJ1-4	TRBV19	TRBD1	-	TGTGCCAGTAGTACCCCGACAGGGATCACTTCGGAAAAACTGTTTTTT	CASSTPTGITSEKLFF
TRBJ1-1	TRBV15	TRBD1	-	TGTGCCACCAGCAGACCCGGACAGGTGAACACTGAAGCTTTCTTT	CATSRPGQVNTEAFF